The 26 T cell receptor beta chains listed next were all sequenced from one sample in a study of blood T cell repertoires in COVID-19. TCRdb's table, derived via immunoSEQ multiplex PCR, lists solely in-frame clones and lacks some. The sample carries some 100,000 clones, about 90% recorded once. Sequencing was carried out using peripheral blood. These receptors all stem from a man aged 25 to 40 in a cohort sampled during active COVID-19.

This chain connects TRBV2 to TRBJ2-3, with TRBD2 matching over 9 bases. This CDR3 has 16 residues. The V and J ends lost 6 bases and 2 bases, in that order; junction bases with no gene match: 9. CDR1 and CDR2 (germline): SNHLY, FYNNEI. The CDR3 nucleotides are TGTGCCAGCAGCGCAGACCTAGCGGGGCCCACAGATACGCAGTATTTT. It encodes CASSADLAGPTDTQYF.

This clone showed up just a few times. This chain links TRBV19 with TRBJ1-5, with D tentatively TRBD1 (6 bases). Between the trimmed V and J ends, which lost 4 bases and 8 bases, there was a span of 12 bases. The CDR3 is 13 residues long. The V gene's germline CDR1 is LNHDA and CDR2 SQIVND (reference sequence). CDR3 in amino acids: CASSRARGEPQHF. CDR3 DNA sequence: TGTGCCAGTAGTAGGGCCAGGGGAGAGCCCCAGCATTTT.

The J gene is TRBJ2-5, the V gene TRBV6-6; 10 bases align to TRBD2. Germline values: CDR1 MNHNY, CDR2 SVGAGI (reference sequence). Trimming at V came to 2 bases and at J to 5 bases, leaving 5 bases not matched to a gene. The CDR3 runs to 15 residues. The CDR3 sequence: CASSYGLAGVETQYF. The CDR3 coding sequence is TGTGCCAGCAGTTACGGTCTAGCGGGGGTGGAGACCCAGTACTTC.

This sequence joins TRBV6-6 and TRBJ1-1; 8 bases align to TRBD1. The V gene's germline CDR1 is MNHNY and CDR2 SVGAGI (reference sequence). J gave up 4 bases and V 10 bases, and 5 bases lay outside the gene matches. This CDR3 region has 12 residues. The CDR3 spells CAMGQAGTEAFF. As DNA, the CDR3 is TGTGCCATGGGACAGGCCGGCACTGAAGCTTTCTTT.

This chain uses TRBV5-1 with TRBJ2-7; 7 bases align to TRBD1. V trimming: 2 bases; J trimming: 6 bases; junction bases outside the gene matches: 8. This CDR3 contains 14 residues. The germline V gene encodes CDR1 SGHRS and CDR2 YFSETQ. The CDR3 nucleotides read TGCGCCAGCAGCTTTGGGACAGAGAGGGGCGAGCAGTACTTC. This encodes CASSFGTERGEQYF.

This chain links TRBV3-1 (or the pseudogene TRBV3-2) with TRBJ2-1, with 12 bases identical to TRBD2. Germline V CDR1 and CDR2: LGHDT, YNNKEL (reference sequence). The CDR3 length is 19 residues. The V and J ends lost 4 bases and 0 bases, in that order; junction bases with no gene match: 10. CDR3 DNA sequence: TGTGCCAGCAGCCCCCGACTAGCGGGGGCTAAAAGCTCCTACAATGAGCAGTTCTTC. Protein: CASSPRLAGAKSSYNEQFF.

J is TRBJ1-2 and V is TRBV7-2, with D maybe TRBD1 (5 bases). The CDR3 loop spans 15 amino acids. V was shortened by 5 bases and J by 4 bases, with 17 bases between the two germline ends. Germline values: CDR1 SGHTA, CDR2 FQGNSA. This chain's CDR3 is CASSPQSGQGYGYTF. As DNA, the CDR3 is TGTGCCAGCAGCCCCCAATCAGGACAAGGCTATGGCTACACCTTC. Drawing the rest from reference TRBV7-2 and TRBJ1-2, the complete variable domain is GAGVSQSPSNKVTEKGKDVELRCDPISGHTALYWYRQSLGQGLEFLIYFQGNSAPDKSGLPSDRFSAERTGGSVSTLTIQRTQQEDSAVYLCASSPQSGQGYGYTFGSGTRLTVV.

This CDR3 reads CASSFGGKTGELFF. Written as DNA, the CDR3 is TGTGCCAGCAGTTTCGGCGGGAAAACCGGGGAGCTGTTTTTT. The gene calls are TRBV27 and TRBJ2-2, with D possibly being TRBD2 (6 bases). Germline V lookup: CDR1 MNHEY, CDR2 SMNVEV (reference sequence). This CDR3 comprises 14 residues. Trimming left V 3 bases short and J 5 bases short, with 10 bases between.

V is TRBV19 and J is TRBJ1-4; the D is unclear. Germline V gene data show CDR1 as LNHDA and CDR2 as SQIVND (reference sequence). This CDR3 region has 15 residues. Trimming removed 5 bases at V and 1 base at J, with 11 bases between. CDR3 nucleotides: TGTGCCAGTAGTCGGGTGAGCGAAACTAATGAAAAACTGTTTTTT. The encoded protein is CASSRVSETNEKLFF.

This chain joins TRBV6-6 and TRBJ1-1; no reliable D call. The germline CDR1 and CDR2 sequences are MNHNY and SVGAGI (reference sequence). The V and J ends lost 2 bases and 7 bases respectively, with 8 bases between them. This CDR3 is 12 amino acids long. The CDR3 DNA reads TGTGCCAGCAGTTACCACTACCTTGAAGCTTTCTTT. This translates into CASSYHYLEAFF.

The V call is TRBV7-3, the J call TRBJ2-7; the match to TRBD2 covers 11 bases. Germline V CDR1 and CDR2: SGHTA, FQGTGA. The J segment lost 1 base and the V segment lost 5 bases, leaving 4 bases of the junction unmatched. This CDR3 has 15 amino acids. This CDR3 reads CASSPLAGGSYEQYF. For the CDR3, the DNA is TGTGCCAGCAGCCCTCTAGCGGGGGGATCCTACGAGCAGTACTTC.

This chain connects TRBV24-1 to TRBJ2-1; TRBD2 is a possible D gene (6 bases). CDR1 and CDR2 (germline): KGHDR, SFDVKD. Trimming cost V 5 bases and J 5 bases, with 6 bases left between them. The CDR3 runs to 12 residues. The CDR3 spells CATSGGDNEQFF. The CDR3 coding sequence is TGTGCCACCAGTGGGGGGGACAATGAGCAGTTCTTC.

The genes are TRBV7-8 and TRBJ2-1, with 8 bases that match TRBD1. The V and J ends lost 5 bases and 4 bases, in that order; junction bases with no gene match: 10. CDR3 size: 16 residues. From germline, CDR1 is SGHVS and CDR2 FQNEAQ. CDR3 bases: TGTGCCAGCAGCCATATCGGACAGGGAAGTTACAATGAGCAGTTCTTC. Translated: CASSHIGQGSYNEQFF. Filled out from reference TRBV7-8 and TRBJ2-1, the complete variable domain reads GAGVSQSPRYKVAKRGQDVALRCDPISGHVSLFWYQQALGQGPEFLTYFQNEAQLDKSGLPSDRFFAERPEGSVSTLKIQRTQQEDSAVYLCASSHIGQGSYNEQFFGPGTRLTVL.

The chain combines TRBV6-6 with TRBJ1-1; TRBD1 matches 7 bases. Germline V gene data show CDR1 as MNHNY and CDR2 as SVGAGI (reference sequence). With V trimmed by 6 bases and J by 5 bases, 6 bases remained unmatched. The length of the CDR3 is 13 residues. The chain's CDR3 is CASSKDRMTEAFF. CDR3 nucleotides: TGTGCCAGCAGCAAGGACAGGATGACTGAAGCTTTCTTT.

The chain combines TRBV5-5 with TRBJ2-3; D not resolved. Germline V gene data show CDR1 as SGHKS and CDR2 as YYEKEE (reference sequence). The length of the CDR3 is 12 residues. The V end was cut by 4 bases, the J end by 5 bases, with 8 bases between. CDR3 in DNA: TGTGCCAGCAGCAGAGTAGTAGATACGCAGTATTTT. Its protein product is CASSRVVDTQYF.

The CDR3 DNA reads as TGTGCCAGCAGCCCTCAAGGACAGGGAAGACAAGAGACCCAGTACTTC. Translated: CASSPQGQGRQETQYF. The rearrangement joins TRBV7-2 to TRBJ2-5; 8 bases align to TRBD1. Per germline, CDR1 SGHTA and CDR2 FQGNSA. The CDR3 runs 16 residues. Trimming took 5 bases from V and 2 from J; bases not matched to a gene: 10. The whole variable domain, filled in from reference TRBV7-2 and TRBJ2-5, reads GAGVSQSPSNKVTEKGKDVELRCDPISGHTALYWYRQSLGQGLEFLIYFQGNSAPDKSGLPSDRFSAERTGGSVSTLTIQRTQQEDSAVYLCASSPQGQGRQETQYFGPGTRLLVL.

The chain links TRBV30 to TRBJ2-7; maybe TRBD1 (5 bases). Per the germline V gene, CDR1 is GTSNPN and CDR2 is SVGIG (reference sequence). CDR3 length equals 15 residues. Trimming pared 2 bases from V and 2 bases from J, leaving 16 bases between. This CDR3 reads CAWSPITGDTYEQYF. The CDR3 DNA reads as TGTGCCTGGAGTCCAATTACAGGCGATACCTACGAGCAGTACTTC.

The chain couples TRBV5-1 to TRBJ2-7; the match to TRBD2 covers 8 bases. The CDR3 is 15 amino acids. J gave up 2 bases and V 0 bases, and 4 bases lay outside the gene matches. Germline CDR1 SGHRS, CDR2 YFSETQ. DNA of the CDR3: TGCGCCAGCAGCTTGGCCAGCGGGGGAACCTACGAGCAGTACTTC. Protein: CASSLASGGTYEQYF.

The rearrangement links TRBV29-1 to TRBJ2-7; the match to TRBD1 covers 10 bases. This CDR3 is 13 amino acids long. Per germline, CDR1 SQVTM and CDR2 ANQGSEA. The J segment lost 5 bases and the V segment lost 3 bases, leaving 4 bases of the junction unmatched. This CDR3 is CSVDRGTGDEQYF. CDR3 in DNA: TGCAGCGTTGATCGGGGGACAGGGGACGAGCAGTACTTC.

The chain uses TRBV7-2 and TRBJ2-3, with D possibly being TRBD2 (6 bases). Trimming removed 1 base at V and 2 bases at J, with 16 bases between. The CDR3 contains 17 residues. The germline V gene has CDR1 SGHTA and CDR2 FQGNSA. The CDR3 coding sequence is TGTGCCAGCAGCTTAGGGGGGACTCGTTCCCTCACAGATACGCAGTATTTT. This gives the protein CASSLGGTRSLTDTQYF.

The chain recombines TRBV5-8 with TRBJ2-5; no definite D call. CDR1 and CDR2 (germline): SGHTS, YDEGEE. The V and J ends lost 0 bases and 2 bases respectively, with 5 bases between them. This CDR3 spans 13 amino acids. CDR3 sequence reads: CASSLGQQETQYF. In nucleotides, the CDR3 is TGTGCCAGCAGCTTGGGTCAACAAGAGACCCAGTACTTC.

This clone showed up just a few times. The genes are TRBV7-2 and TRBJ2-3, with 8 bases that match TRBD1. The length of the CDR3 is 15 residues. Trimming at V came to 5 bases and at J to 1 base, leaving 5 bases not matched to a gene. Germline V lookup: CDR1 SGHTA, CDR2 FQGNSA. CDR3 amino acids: CASSPQGQGTDTQYF. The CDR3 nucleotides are TGTGCCAGCAGCCCCCAGGGACAGGGCACAGATACGCAGTATTTT.

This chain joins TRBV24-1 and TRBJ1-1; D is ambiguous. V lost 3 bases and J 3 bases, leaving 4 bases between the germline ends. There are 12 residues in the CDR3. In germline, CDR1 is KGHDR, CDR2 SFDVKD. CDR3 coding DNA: TGTGCCACCAGTGATCCCGACACTGAAGCTTTCTTT. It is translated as CATSDPDTEAFF.

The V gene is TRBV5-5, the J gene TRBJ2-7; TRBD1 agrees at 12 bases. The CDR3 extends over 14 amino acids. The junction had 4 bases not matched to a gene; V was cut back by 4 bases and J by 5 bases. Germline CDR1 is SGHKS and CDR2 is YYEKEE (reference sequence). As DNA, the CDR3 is TGTGCCAGCAGCCGGGACAGGGGGCGACACGAGCAGTACTTC. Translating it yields CASSRDRGRHEQYF. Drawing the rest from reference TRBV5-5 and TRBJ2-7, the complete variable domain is DAGVTQSPTHLIKTRGQQVTLRCSPISGHKSVSWYQQVLGQGPQFIFQYYEKEERGRGNFPDRFSARQFPNYSSELNVNALLLGDSALYLCASSRDRGRHEQYFGPGTRLTVT.

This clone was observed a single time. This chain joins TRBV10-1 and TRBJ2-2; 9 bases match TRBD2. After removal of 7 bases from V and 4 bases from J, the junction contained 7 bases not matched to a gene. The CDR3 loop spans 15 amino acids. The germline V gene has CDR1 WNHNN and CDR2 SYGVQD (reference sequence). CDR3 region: CASTTSGSGTGELFF. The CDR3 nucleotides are TGCGCCAGCACGACTAGCGGTAGTGGCACCGGGGAGCTGTTTTTT.

The CDR3 sequence is CASSQVLRVARETQYF. The CDR3 DNA follows: TGCGCCAGCAGCCAAGTCCTCAGGGTGGCGCGGGAGACCCAGTACTTC. V usage is TRBV4-1 and J usage is TRBJ2-5; perhaps TRBD1 as D (5 bases). There are 16 residues in the CDR3. Germline V gene sequence: CDR1 MGHRA, CDR2 YSYEKL. The V end lost 1 base, the J end lost 5 bases, and 17 bases lay between the germline ends.